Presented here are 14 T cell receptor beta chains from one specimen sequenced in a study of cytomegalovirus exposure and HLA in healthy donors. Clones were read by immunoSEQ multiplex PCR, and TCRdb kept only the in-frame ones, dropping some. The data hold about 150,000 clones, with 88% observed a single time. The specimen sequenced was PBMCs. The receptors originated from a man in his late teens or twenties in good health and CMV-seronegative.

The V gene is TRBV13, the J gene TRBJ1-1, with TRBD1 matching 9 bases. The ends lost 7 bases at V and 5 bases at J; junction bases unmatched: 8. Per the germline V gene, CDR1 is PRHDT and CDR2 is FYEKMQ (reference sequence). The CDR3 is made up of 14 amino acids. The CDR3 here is CASNSGTGRTEAFF. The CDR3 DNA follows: TGTGCCAGCAATTCCGGGACAGGGAGGACTGAAGCTTTCTTT.

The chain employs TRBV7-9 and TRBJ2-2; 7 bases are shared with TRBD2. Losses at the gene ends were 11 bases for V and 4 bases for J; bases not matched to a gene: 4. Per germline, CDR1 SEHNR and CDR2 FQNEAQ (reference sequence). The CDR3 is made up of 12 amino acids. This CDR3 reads CAVAGPTGELFF. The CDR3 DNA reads TGTGCCGTAGCGGGTCCCACCGGGGAGCTGTTTTTT.

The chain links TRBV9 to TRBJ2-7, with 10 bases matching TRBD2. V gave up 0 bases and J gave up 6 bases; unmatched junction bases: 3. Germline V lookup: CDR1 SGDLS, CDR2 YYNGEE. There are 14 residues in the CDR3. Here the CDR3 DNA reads TGTGCCAGCAGCGTAGAGCGGGGGGGCTTCGAGCAGTACGTC. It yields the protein CASSVERGGFEQYV.

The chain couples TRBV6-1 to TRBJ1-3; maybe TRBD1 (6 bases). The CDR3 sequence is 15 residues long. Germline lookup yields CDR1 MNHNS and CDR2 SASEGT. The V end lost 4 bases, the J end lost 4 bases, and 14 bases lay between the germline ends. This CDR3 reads CASSAPGGLGNTIYF. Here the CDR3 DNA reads TGTGCCAGCAGTGCCCCCGGGGGGCTCGGAAACACCATATATTTT.

The CDR3 DNA reads as TGTGCCAGCAGCCTTCTAGCGAATGAGCAGTTCTTC. Translation: CASSLLANEQFF. The V call is TRBV5-6, the J call TRBJ2-1, with D tentatively TRBD2 (6 bases). The CDR3 covers 12 residues. Germline CDR1 and CDR2: SGHDT and YYEEEE. Trimming cost V 4 bases and J 7 bases, with 9 bases left between them.

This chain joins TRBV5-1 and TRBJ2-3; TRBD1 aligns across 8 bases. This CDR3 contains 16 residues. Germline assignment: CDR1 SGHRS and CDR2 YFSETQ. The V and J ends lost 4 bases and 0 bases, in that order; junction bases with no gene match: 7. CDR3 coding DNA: TGCGCCAGCAGCCCTGCCCAGGGGGCTAGCACAGATACGCAGTATTTT. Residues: CASSPAQGASTDTQYF.

CDR3 DNA sequence: TGTGCCAGCAGCACGGGACAGACGAACACCGGGGAGCTGTTTTTT. This encodes CASSTGQTNTGELFF. The chain links TRBV28 to TRBJ2-2; 7 bases are shared with TRBD1. The CDR3 covers 15 residues. The V gene end was trimmed by 6 bases and the J gene end by 0 bases; junction bases not matched to a gene: 4. Germline CDR1 is MDHEN and CDR2 is SYDVKM.

The CDR3, as DNA: TGTGCCAGTACAGGGGGCGTAGGTTATGGCTACACCTTC. Encoded protein: CASTGGVGYGYTF. J is TRBJ1-2 and V is TRBV2; TRBD1 aligns across 9 bases. The CDR3 runs 13 residues. In germline, CDR1 is SNHLY, CDR2 FYNNEI. V lost 9 bases and J lost 5; bases outside the gene matches: 7. Full variable domain (remainder filled in from reference TRBV2 and TRBJ1-2): EPEVTQTPSHQVTQMGQEVILRCVPISNHLYFYWYRQILGQKVEFLVSFYNNEISEKSEIFDDQFSVERPDGSNFTLKIRSTKLEDSAMYFCASTGGVGYGYTFGSGTRLTVV.

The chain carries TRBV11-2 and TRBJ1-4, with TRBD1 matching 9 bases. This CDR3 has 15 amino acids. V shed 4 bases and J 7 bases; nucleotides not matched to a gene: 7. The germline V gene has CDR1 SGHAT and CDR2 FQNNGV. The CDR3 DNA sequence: TGTGCCAGCAGCTCTACAGGGGGCGCGGGTGAAAAACTGTTTTTT. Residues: CASSSTGGAGEKLFF.

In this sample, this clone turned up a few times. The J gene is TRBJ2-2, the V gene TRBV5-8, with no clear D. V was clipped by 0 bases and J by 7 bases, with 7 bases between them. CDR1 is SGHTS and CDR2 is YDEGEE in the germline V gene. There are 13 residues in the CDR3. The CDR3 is CASSLAIGGELFF. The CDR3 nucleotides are TGTGCCAGCAGCTTGGCCATCGGCGGGGAGCTGTTTTTT.

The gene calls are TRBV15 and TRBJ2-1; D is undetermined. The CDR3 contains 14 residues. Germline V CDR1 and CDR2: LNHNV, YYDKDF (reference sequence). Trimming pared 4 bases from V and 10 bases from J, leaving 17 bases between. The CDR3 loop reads CATSNSLGPREQFF. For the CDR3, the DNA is TGTGCCACCAGCAATTCCCTCGGTCCCAGGGAGCAGTTCTTC.

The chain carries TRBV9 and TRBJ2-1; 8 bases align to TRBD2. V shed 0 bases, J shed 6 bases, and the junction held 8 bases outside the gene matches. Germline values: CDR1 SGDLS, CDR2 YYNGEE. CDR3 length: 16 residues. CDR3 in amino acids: CASSVESSGLPNEQFF. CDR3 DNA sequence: TGTGCCAGCAGCGTAGAATCTAGCGGGCTTCCCAATGAGCAGTTCTTC.

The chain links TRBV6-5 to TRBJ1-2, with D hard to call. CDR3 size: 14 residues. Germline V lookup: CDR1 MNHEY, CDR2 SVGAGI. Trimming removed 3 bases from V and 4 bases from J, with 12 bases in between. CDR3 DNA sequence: TGTGCCAGCAGTTATGAGGGTCTCAGCTATGGCTACACCTTC. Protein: CASSYEGLSYGYTF.

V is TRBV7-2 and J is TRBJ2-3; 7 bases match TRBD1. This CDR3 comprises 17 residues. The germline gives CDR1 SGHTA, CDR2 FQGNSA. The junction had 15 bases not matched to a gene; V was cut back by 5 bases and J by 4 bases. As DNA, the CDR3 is TGTGCCAGCAGCGAATTCCCCGACAGGGTCCCTGCAGATACGCAGTATTTT. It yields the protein CASSEFPDRVPADTQYF.